This record looks at one TCR beta chain sequence and its context. The protocol was immunoSEQ multiplex PCR, while the TCRdb copy is restricted to in-frame clones and leaves out a portion. In the table there are about 130,000 clones, almost 85% of which are singletons. V lost 4 bases and J lost 0; bases outside the gene matches: 6. This CDR3 has 15 residues. CDR1 and CDR2 from the germline V gene are SGHDT and YYEEEE. This specimen belongs to a study of blood T cell repertoires in COVID-19. Study-level background: The samples span acute and convalescent COVID-19 from the United States, Italy and Spain. T cells, B-cell-depleted T cells, or PBMCs provided the cDNA or gDNA that served as material.

This TCR derives from a human donor in a cohort sampled during active COVID-19. The V gene is TRBV5-6, the J gene TRBJ2-7; 8 bases align to TRBD2. Sequenced material: peripheral blood. For the CDR3, the DNA is TGTGCCAGCAGCAGATATAGCGGGGTCTCCTACGAGCAGTACTTC. It translates to CASSRYSGVSYEQYF. Full variable domain (remainder filled in from reference TRBV5-6 and TRBJ2-7): DAGVTQSPTHLIKTRGQQVTLRCSPKSGHDTVSWYQQALGQGPQFIFQYYEEEERQRGNFPDRFSGHQFPNYSSELNVNALLLGDSALYLCASSRYSGVSYEQYFGPGTRLTVT.